These 23 T cell receptor beta chains came from one sample sequenced in a study of follicular helper T cells after annual influenza vaccination. Time point reported: 2013-2014 season, 7 days after vaccination. Method: immunoSEQ multiplex PCR; TCRdb's copy keeps in-frame clones and lacks some. This table has 9,700 or so clones, approximately 83% appearing once. Material: CXCR5- memory CD4+ T cells sorted from blood, obtained 7 days after influenza vaccination. These receptors were obtained from an adult who received the influenza vaccine.

The rearrangement links TRBV5-5 to TRBJ2-7; D gene ambiguous. V lost 2 bases and J 1 base, leaving 7 bases between the germline ends. This CDR3 spans 13 amino acids. CDR1 is SGHKS and CDR2 is YYEKEE in the germline V gene (reference sequence). CDR3 region: CASSFKSSYEQYF. The CDR3 DNA reads as TGTGCCAGCAGCTTCAAGAGTTCCTACGAGCAGTACTTC.

The chain links TRBV5-1 to TRBJ2-5; D possibly corresponds to TRBD2 (5 bases). V was shortened by 2 bases and J by 3 bases, with 11 bases between the two germline ends. The CDR3 spans 14 residues. CDR1 and CDR2 (germline): SGHRS, YFSETQ. CDR3 sequence (DNA): TGCGCCAGCAGCTTCGGGCGGGCCGAAGAGACCCAGTACTTC. The encoded protein is CASSFGRAEETQYF.

There are a few counts of this clone. The rearrangement links TRBV28 to TRBJ1-2; D ambiguous. Trimming stripped 6 bases from V and 3 bases from J, with 5 bases between. This CDR3 region has 11 residues. Germline CDR1 reads MDHEN; CDR2 reads SYDVKM. CDR3 coding DNA: TGTGCCAGCAGGAATTACTATGGCTACACCTTC. It specifies CASRNYYGYTF.

In this sample, this clone turned up once. The junction differs from germline at one of its ends, possibly a read error. The chain couples TRBV6-5 to TRBJ2-3; D not certain. The CDR3 totals 13 residues. Germline V lookup: CDR1 MNHEY, CDR2 SVGAGI. The CDR3 protein is CASRRTSTDTQYF. Here the CDR3 DNA reads TGTGCAAGCAGGAGAACTAGCACAGATACGCAGTATTTT.

The chain links TRBV28 to TRBJ2-5; 7 nucleotides match TRBD2. The CDR3 has 15 amino acids. V trimming: 5 bases; J trimming: 3 bases; junction bases outside the gene matches: 9. In germline, CDR1 is MDHEN, CDR2 SYDVKM. Written as DNA, the CDR3 is TGTGCCAGCAGTCAGCATTCGGCGGGAGAAGAGACCCAGTACTTC. Its translation: CASSQHSAGEETQYF. Filled out from reference TRBV28 and TRBJ2-5, the complete variable domain reads DVKVTQSSRYLVKRTGEKVFLECVQDMDHENMFWYRQDPGLGLRLIYFSYDVKMKEKGDIPEGYSVSREKKERFSLILESASTNQTSMYLCASSQHSAGEETQYFGPGTRLLVL.

A few counts support this clone. The chain has TRBV7-9 and TRBJ1-6; no definite D call. V was pared by 4 bases and J by 7 bases, with 17 bases between. The CDR3 is 16 residues long. Germline lookup yields CDR1 SEHNR and CDR2 FQNEAQ (reference sequence). The CDR3 sequence is CASSSFLFDGNSPLHF. The CDR3 DNA follows: TGTGCCAGCAGCTCGTTCCTGTTCGACGGAAATTCACCCCTCCACTTT.

The chain employs TRBV2 and TRBJ2-1; 8 bases fit TRBD2. The CDR3 is made up of 12 amino acids. In germline, CDR1 is SNHLY, CDR2 FYNNEI. V shed 7 bases, J shed 5 bases, and the junction held 1 base outside the gene matches. The CDR3 coding sequence is TGTGCCAGCAAGGGACTAGACAATGAGCAGTTCTTC. Its protein is CASKGLDNEQFF.

This chain uses TRBV7-2 with TRBJ1-5, with 7 nucleotides matching TRBD1. The CDR3 is 15 amino acids. Germline trimming cut 3 bases from V and 4 bases from J; bases unmatched to any gene: 6. Germline CDR1 reads SGHTA; CDR2 reads FQGNSA. CDR3 in amino acids: CASSFKGAGNQPQHF. The CDR3 DNA is TGTGCCAGCAGCTTCAAGGGGGCGGGAAATCAGCCCCAGCATTTT.

The J gene is TRBJ1-5, the V gene TRBV28; no reliable D call. Germline CDR1 is MDHEN and CDR2 is SYDVKM. V was cut by 8 bases and J by 7 bases, with 3 bases left in between. This CDR3 is built from 9 residues. The CDR3 bases are TGTGCCAGCGGGCAGCCCCAGCATTTT. This gives the protein CASGQPQHF.

V gene TRBV19 combines with J gene TRBJ1-5; D is possibly TRBD1 (5 bases). Trimming shortened V by 4 bases and J by 9 bases, and 16 bases separated the two germline ends. The CDR3 extends over 14 amino acids. Germline V gene lookup returns CDR1 LNHDA and CDR2 SQIVND (reference sequence). The CDR3 bases are TGTGCCAGTAGTAGGGGCCAGGCCTCGGCGCCCCAGCATTTT. Translated: CASSRGQASAPQHF.

V gene TRBV7-2 combines with J gene TRBJ2-7; D is unresolved. The CDR3 has 15 residues. In germline, CDR1 is SGHTA, CDR2 FQGNSA. Trimming took 1 base from V and 0 from J, leaving 10 bases between them. The CDR3 protein is CASSLVAADSYEQYF. The DNA for the CDR3 is TGTGCCAGCAGCTTAGTGGCAGCCGACTCCTACGAGCAGTACTTC.

V gene TRBV5-1 combines with J gene TRBJ1-5, with 7 positions matching TRBD1. The trim removed 4 bases at V and 1 base at J, leaving 8 bases unmatched. Germline-derived CDR1 and CDR2 are SGHRS and YFSETQ. The CDR3 is 16 amino acids. As DNA, the CDR3 is TGCGCCAGCAGCACAACTCAGGGGGGAAGCAATCAGCCCCAGCATTTT. Its translation: CASSTTQGGSNQPQHF.

The chain is built from TRBV18 and TRBJ2-5; D unclear. Trimming pared 2 bases from V and 2 bases from J, leaving 6 bases between. The germline CDR1 and CDR2 sequences are KGHSH and LQKENI. There are 13 residues in the CDR3. Here the CDR3 DNA reads TGTGCCAGCTCACCAAACGGACAAGAGACCCAGTACTTC. The encoded protein is CASSPNGQETQYF.

The chain combines TRBV19 with TRBJ2-5; D is possibly TRBD1 (5 bases). CDR1 is LNHDA and CDR2 is SQIVND in the germline V gene (reference sequence). V was trimmed by 6 bases and J by 4 bases, leaving 9 bases between them. The CDR3 runs to 12 residues. CDR3: CASSQGRETQYF. DNA of the CDR3: TGTGCCAGTAGCCAGGGCCGAGAGACCCAGTACTTC.

The chain employs TRBV27 and TRBJ2-7; 15 positions agree with TRBD2. The trim removed 7 bases at V and 3 bases at J, leaving 13 bases unmatched. Germline loops: CDR1 MNHEY, CDR2 SMNVEV (reference sequence). This CDR3 has 18 amino acids. CDR3 bases: TGTGCCAGCAATAGAGGGACTAGCGGGGGGTTTTGGGACTACGAGCAGTACTTC. Translated, it gives CASNRGTSGGFWDYEQYF.

The chain recombines TRBV6-4 with TRBJ2-7; 10 bases align to TRBD1. Germline loops: CDR1 MRHNA, CDR2 SNTAGT. V lost 7 bases and J lost 3; bases outside the gene matches: 9. This CDR3 contains 15 residues. In nucleotides, the CDR3 is TGTGCCAGCATTCTTTTCCGGGACAGGGGCTACGAGCAGTACTTC. It specifies CASILFRDRGYEQYF.

This rearrangement joins TRBV29-1 to TRBJ1-1, with 9 nucleotides matching TRBD1. In germline, CDR1 is SQVTM, CDR2 ANQGSEA. The CDR3 contains 11 residues. V gave up 6 bases and J gave up 14 bases; unmatched junction bases: 10. CDR3: CSVAGQGICFF. The DNA for the CDR3 is TGCAGCGTCGCGGGACAGGGAATATGCTTCTTT.

This clone was counted a single time. The gene calls are TRBV7-2 and TRBJ1-1; 8 positions match TRBD1. V lost 6 bases, J lost 9 bases, and 6 bases stayed unmatched. The germline CDR1 and CDR2 sequences are SGHTA and FQGNSA. The CDR3 is made up of 12 amino acids. The CDR3 coding sequence is TGTGCCAGCAGTCCCACAGGGGGTAAAGCTTTCTTT. Protein sequence: CASSPTGGKAFF. The variable domain in full, completed from reference TRBV7-2 and TRBJ1-1, reads GAGVSQSPSNKVTEKGKDVELRCDPISGHTALYWYRQSLGQGLEFLIYFQGNSAPDKSGLPSDRFSAERTGGSVSTLTIQRTQQEDSAVYLCASSPTGGKAFFGQGTRLTVV.

The chain uses TRBV27 and TRBJ2-2, with D maybe TRBD1 (5 bases). V gave up 2 bases and J gave up 0 bases, with 16 bases separating them. CDR1 MNHEY and CDR2 SMNVEV come from the germline V gene (reference sequence). The CDR3 is 18 residues long. The CDR3 loop is CASSLRAPTETNTGELFF. The DNA for the CDR3 is TGTGCCAGCAGTTTAAGGGCCCCGACAGAAACGAACACCGGGGAGCTGTTTTTT.

CDR3 amino acids: CASSYSVSENTGELFF. For the CDR3, the DNA is TGTGCCAGCAGTTACTCGGTTAGCGAGAACACCGGGGAGCTGTTTTTT. This chain uses TRBV6-6 with TRBJ2-2; D may be TRBD2 (5 bases). The germline V gene has CDR1 MNHNY and CDR2 SVGAGI (reference sequence). The V end was cut by 0 bases, the J end by 1 base, with 9 bases between. The CDR3 runs to 16 residues.

The CDR3 sequence is CASSYSGEGTEAFF. The CDR3 region has the DNA TGTGCCAGCAGTTACTCTGGGGAGGGCACTGAAGCTTTCTTT. The J gene is TRBJ1-1, the V gene TRBV6-6; the D is unclear. Germline CDR1 and CDR2: MNHNY and SVGAGI (reference sequence). Trimming removed 0 bases at V and 4 bases at J, with 9 bases between. This CDR3 spans 14 amino acids.

This chain uses TRBV29-1 with TRBJ1-5; possibly TRBD1 for D (6 bases). V dropped 4 bases and J dropped 6 bases, with 16 bases sitting between them. Looked up from germline, CDR1 is SQVTM and CDR2 is ANQGSEA. The CDR3 has 14 residues. The DNA of the CDR3 is TGCAGCGTTGCCGTCGGGGGCGGGGGTCAGCCCCAGCATTTT. Translating gives CSVAVGGGGQPQHF.

The chain uses TRBV28 and TRBJ1-5; weak D call: TRBD1 (6 bases). CDR1 and CDR2 (germline): MDHEN, SYDVKM. V gave up 4 bases and J gave up 10 bases, with 14 bases separating them. This CDR3 has 13 amino acids. The CDR3 region has the DNA TGTGCCAGCAGTTCTCCTCGGGACAAACCCCAGCATTTT. It specifies CASSSPRDKPQHF.